This T cell receptor beta chain stems from a study of shared clonotypes between healthy human individuals. The repertoire was sequenced with immunoSEQ multiplex PCR; TCRdb's copy has only in-frame clones and lacks some. The sample gives roughly 500,000 clones, 76% of which show up once; 10% to 15% is in the top ten. This CDR3 has 13 residues. Trimming cost V 3 bases and J 3 bases, with 10 bases left between them. CDR1 and CDR2 from the germline V gene are SGHKS and YYEKEE (reference sequence). The chain joins TRBV5-5 to TRBJ2-7; a weak D match, TRBD1 (5 bases). The origin of this receptor is a woman between 40 and 50 years old in good health. Some clones in this sample may be carry-over from other donors' samples. What was sequenced was PBMCs. DNA of the CDR3: TGTGCCAGCAGCTCGGACACCCACTACGAGCAGTACTTC. It encodes CASSSDTHYEQYF. The complete variable domain, with remaining parts taken from reference TRBV5-5 and TRBJ2-7, reads DAGVTQSPTHLIKTRGQQVTLRCSPISGHKSVSWYQQVLGQGPQFIFQYYEKEERGRGNFPDRFSARQFPNYSSELNVNALLLGDSALYLCASSSDTHYEQYFGPGTRLTVT.